This T cell receptor beta chain originates from a study of radiation and T cells in renal cell carcinoma. In regard to this clone: What it binds is unknown.

Generated by immunoSEQ multiplex PCR, the TCRdb table keeps only in-frame clones and is missing some. The sample has tens of thousands of clones; approximately 83% are singletons. Time point in this sample: blood 2 weeks post-SBRT. Treatment reported: 15 Gy SBRT to primary tumor, nephrectomy 4 weeks later. After SBRT, blood was collected at 2 and 4 weeks, plus baseline. Clear cell pathology was present in this patient's renal cell carcinoma. There are 13 residues in the CDR3. Trimming removed 1 base from V and 2 bases from J, with 6 bases in between. Germline values: CDR1 SGHNT, CDR2 YENEEA. Points from the study as a whole: Baseline intratumoral clonotype presence is unknown without pretreatment biopsies. In blood, top tumor clones expanded by 2 weeks, shrinking by 4.

The V and J genes are TRBV11-3 and TRBJ2-7; possible D gene TRBD2, 5 bases. Sequenced here: blood, sampled from a patient whose treatment included radiotherapy and nephrectomy. This receptor was taken from a woman aged 50 to 65 with renal cell carcinoma. The CDR3 DNA follows: TGTGCCAGCAGCTTAGCCGGGACCTACGAGCAGTACTTC. This gives the protein CASSLAGTYEQYF.